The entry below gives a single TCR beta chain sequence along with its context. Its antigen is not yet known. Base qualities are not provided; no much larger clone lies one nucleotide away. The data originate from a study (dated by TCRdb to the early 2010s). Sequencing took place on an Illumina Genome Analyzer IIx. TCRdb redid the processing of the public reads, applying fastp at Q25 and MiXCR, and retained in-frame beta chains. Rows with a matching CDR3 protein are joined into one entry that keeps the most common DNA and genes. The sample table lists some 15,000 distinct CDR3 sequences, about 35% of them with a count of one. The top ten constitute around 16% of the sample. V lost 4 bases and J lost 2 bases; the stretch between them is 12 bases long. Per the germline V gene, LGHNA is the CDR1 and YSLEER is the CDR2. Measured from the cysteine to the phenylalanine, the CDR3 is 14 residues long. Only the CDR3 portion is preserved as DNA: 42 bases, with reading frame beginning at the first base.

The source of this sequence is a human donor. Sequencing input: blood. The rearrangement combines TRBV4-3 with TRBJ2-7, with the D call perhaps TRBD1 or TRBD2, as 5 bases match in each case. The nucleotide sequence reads TGCGCCAGCAGCCGGGACCCGTTTACCTACGAGCAGTACTTC. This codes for CASSRDPFTYEQYF.